This is a list of T cell receptor beta chains from one sample in a study of blood T cells in healthy people across ages. TCRdb reprocessed the 5' RACE reads via MiXCR and lists one record per CDR3 protein. This sample carries about 970,000 distinct CDR3 sequences, roughly 51% of them seen once, and the ten largest clones take 20% to 25%. What was sequenced was blood. Receptor source: a woman aged 55-75 years in good health. Both conserved end residues are part of each CDR3. Fields, in order: D gene, clone size, J gene, V gene, CDR3 DNA, CDR3 protein. D genes are given only for firm matches. Clone size is stated in some rows and not others, as once, few, many or a class when expanded.

D gene: TRBD2; clone size: .; J gene: TRBJ2-1; V gene: TRBV5-1; CDR3 DNA: TGCGCCAGCAGCCCCCGGGTAGCGGGAGGCCGTGAGCAGTTCTTC; CDR3 protein: CASSPRVAGGREQFF
D gene: .; clone size: few; J gene: TRBJ2-4; V gene: TRBV6-5; CDR3 DNA: TGTGCCAGCAGTACCCGGACACTAGCCAAAAACATTCAGTACTTC; CDR3 protein: CASSTRTLAKNIQYF
D gene: .; clone size: .; J gene: TRBJ2-5; V gene: TRBV5-8; CDR3 DNA: TGTGCCAGCAGCTTGTGGCTGGGACCAACCAAACAAGAGACCCAGTACTTC; CDR3 protein: CASSLWLGPTKQETQYF
D gene: TRBD2; clone size: few; J gene: TRBJ2-7; V gene: TRBV7-2; CDR3 DNA: TGTGCCAGCAGCTTGTTGACTAGCGGGGCACTCTACGAGCAGTACTTC; CDR3 protein: CASSLLTSGALYEQYF
D gene: .; clone size: .; J gene: TRBJ2-7; V gene: TRBV11-1; CDR3 DNA: TGTGCCAGCAGCAGGACGTCGGTAGGCGAGCAGTACTTC; CDR3 protein: CASSRTSVGEQYF
D gene: .; clone size: few; J gene: TRBJ2-7; V gene: TRBV6-6; CDR3 DNA: TGTGCCAGCAGGATGGACAGTAGCTCCTACGAGCAGTACTTC; CDR3 protein: CASRMDSSSYEQYF
D gene: .; clone size: few; J gene: TRBJ2-5; V gene: TRBV28; CDR3 DNA: TGTGCCAGCAGTTTGATCTTTGGGGATGGCGAGACCCAGTACTTC; CDR3 protein: CASSLIFGDGETQYF
D gene: .; clone size: .; J gene: TRBJ2-2; V gene: TRBV12-3/TRBV12-4; CDR3 DNA: TGTGCCAGCAGTGGGGGGCGCGGTGGCACCGGGGAGCTGTTTTTT; CDR3 protein: CASSGGRGGTGELFF
D gene: .; clone size: .; J gene: TRBJ2-7; V gene: TRBV7-2; CDR3 DNA: TGTGCCAGCAGCTTAGACCCAGGTGAAGCTAGACGGCAGTACTTC; CDR3 protein: CASSLDPGEARRQYF
D gene: .; clone size: few; J gene: TRBJ2-3; V gene: TRBV20-1; CDR3 DNA: TGCAGTGCTAGCACCTGGGCAGATACGCAGTATTTT; CDR3 protein: CSASTWADTQYF
D gene: .; clone size: few; J gene: TRBJ2-1; V gene: TRBV7-2; CDR3 DNA: TGTGCCAGCAGCTCCCCACCTGGACAGTGGCAGTTCTTC; CDR3 protein: CASSSPPGQWQFF
D gene: TRBD2; clone size: few; J gene: TRBJ2-1; V gene: TRBV20-1; CDR3 DNA: TGCAGTGCTCCCCGTCCCGGGACTAGTACACAGTTCTTC; CDR3 protein: CSAPRPGTSTQFF
D gene: .; clone size: many; J gene: TRBJ2-3; V gene: TRBV7-8; CDR3 DNA: TGTGCCAGCAGCTTAGATGAGGGTCTTAGCACAGATACGCAGTATTTT; CDR3 protein: CASSLDEGLSTDTQYF
D gene: .; clone size: once; J gene: TRBJ1-1; V gene: TRBV20-1; CDR3 DNA: TGCAGTGCTAGAAGGCTAACGACGAACACTGAAGCTTTCTTT; CDR3 protein: CSARRLTTNTEAFF
D gene: TRBD2; clone size: few; J gene: TRBJ2-1; V gene: TRBV27; CDR3 DNA: TGTGCCAGCAGTAGCGGGAGCTCCCACAATGAGCAGTTCTTC; CDR3 protein: CASSSGSSHNEQFF
D gene: .; clone size: .; J gene: TRBJ2-2; V gene: TRBV2; CDR3 DNA: TGTGCCAGCAGTGACGGGGCGAACACCGGGGAGCTGTTTTTT; CDR3 protein: CASSDGANTGELFF
D gene: .; clone size: .; J gene: TRBJ2-5; V gene: TRBV11-2; CDR3 DNA: TGTGCCAGCAGCCCCCAACGATACAATGAGCAGTACTTC; CDR3 protein: CASSPQRYNEQYF
D gene: .; clone size: .; J gene: TRBJ2-7; V gene: TRBV29-1; CDR3 DNA: TGCAGCGCCGGCGATACGAATGAGCAGTACTTC; CDR3 protein: CSAGDTNEQYF
D gene: .; clone size: .; J gene: TRBJ2-7; V gene: TRBV27; CDR3 DNA: TGTGCCAGCAGTTTAAAACTGGGGGCTGGTTACGAGCAGTACTTC; CDR3 protein: CASSLKLGAGYEQYF
D gene: TRBD2; clone size: few; J gene: TRBJ2-1; V gene: TRBV4-3; CDR3 DNA: TGCGCCAGCAGCCAAGCCTGGTCCGCGGGAGGCGCAGCGGAGCAGTTCTTC; CDR3 protein: CASSQAWSAGGAAEQFF
D gene: TRBD1; clone size: few; J gene: TRBJ2-7; V gene: TRBV12-3/TRBV12-4; CDR3 DNA: TGTGCCAGCAGTTTACGGGACAGGCCCGCGCACGAGCAGTACTTC; CDR3 protein: CASSLRDRPAHEQYF
D gene: .; clone size: .; J gene: TRBJ2-2; V gene: TRBV7-2; CDR3 DNA: TGTGCCAGCAGCCTGGGGAGACACCGCACCGGGGAGCTGTTTTTT; CDR3 protein: CASSLGRHRTGELFF
D gene: .; clone size: .; J gene: TRBJ1-2; V gene: TRBV12-3/TRBV12-4; CDR3 DNA: TGTGCCAGCAGTGTACGGGGCGCTAGCGGCTACACCTTC; CDR3 protein: CASSVRGASGYTF
D gene: TRBD2; clone size: few; J gene: TRBJ2-1; V gene: TRBV6-1; CDR3 DNA: TGTGCCAGCAGTGAAGTAGCGGGAGCGTCCTACAATGAGCAGTTCTTC; CDR3 protein: CASSEVAGASYNEQFF
D gene: .; clone size: once; J gene: TRBJ2-2; V gene: TRBV4-3; CDR3 DNA: TGCGCCAGCAGCCAGGTTGTCTTCAACACCGGGGAGCTGTTTTTT; CDR3 protein: CASSQVVFNTGELFF
D gene: .; clone size: few; J gene: TRBJ2-3; V gene: TRBV5-6; CDR3 DNA: TGTGCCAGCAGCTTGGTAGGCGGGCGGATTAGAGATACGCAGTATTTT; CDR3 protein: CASSLVGGRIRDTQYF
D gene: .; clone size: few; J gene: TRBJ1-1; V gene: TRBV7-2; CDR3 DNA: TGTGCCAGCAGCTACGCCCGACAGTCGGCTTTCTTT; CDR3 protein: CASSYARQSAFF
D gene: .; clone size: .; J gene: TRBJ2-3; V gene: TRBV5-1; CDR3 DNA: TGCGCCAGCAGCCCGCGTCCCTTCAGCACAGATACGCAGTATTTT; CDR3 protein: CASSPRPFSTDTQYF
D gene: .; clone size: .; J gene: TRBJ2-7; V gene: TRBV3-1; CDR3 DNA: TGTGCCAGCAGCCATGCGGCCGCAGATACCGAGCAGTACTTC; CDR3 protein: CASSHAAADTEQYF
D gene: .; clone size: .; J gene: TRBJ2-3; V gene: TRBV15; CDR3 DNA: TGTGCCACCAGCAGAGATCGGGGGACAAGAGGCACAGATACGCAGTATTTT; CDR3 protein: CATSRDRGTRGTDTQYF
D gene: TRBD1; clone size: few; J gene: TRBJ2-7; V gene: TRBV11-2; CDR3 DNA: TGTGCCAGCAGCTTACCGGGACAGGGTTATTTGGAGCAGTACTTC; CDR3 protein: CASSLPGQGYLEQYF
D gene: TRBD1; clone size: .; J gene: TRBJ2-1; V gene: TRBV5-6; CDR3 DNA: TGTGCCAGCGGCCTTCAAACCCGACAGGGCCTGGGGGAAAATGAGCAGTTCTTC; CDR3 protein: CASGLQTRQGLGENEQFF
D gene: TRBD2; clone size: .; J gene: TRBJ2-7; V gene: TRBV4-2; CDR3 DNA: TGTGCCAGCAGCCGAGGAACTGGGACTAGCGGGTCCTACGAGCAGTACTTC; CDR3 protein: CASSRGTGTSGSYEQYF
D gene: TRBD2; clone size: few; J gene: TRBJ2-7; V gene: TRBV10-3; CDR3 DNA: TGTGCCACAACTAGCGGGGCCGTCTACGAGCAGTACTTC; CDR3 protein: CATTSGAVYEQYF
D gene: TRBD2; clone size: .; J gene: TRBJ2-7; V gene: TRBV20-1; CDR3 DNA: TGCAGTGCTGAACCTGGGACTAGCGGGAGCTCCTACGAGCAGTACTTC; CDR3 protein: CSAEPGTSGSSYEQYF
D gene: .; clone size: few; J gene: TRBJ2-5; V gene: TRBV25-1; CDR3 DNA: TGTGCCAGCGGGGGCTGGGGGCAAGAGACCCAGTACTTC; CDR3 protein: CASGGWGQETQYF
D gene: .; clone size: .; J gene: TRBJ2-5; V gene: TRBV5-6; CDR3 DNA: TGTGCCAGCAGTCCAGGGGCGAGAGAGGCCCAGTACTTC; CDR3 protein: CASSPGAREAQYF
D gene: .; clone size: many; J gene: TRBJ2-1; V gene: TRBV5-1; CDR3 DNA: TGCGCCAGCAGTCGGGGACCACCCTACAATGAGCAGTTCTTC; CDR3 protein: CASSRGPPYNEQFF
D gene: .; clone size: .; J gene: TRBJ1-2; V gene: TRBV9; CDR3 DNA: TGTGCCAGCAGCGTAGAGTTCAACCTTGGCTACACCTTC; CDR3 protein: CASSVEFNLGYTF
D gene: TRBD2; clone size: .; J gene: TRBJ2-7; V gene: TRBV4-1; CDR3 DNA: TGCGCCAGCAGGGTGACTAGCGGGAGTGTCGAGCAGTACTTC; CDR3 protein: CASRVTSGSVEQYF
D gene: TRBD1; clone size: .; J gene: TRBJ2-4; V gene: TRBV7-2; CDR3 DNA: TGTGCCAGCAGCTCGGGACAGGGGGCCAGCCTAGCCAAAAACATTCAGTACTTC; CDR3 protein: CASSSGQGASLAKNIQYF
D gene: .; clone size: once; J gene: TRBJ1-4; V gene: TRBV4-1; CDR3 DNA: TGCGCCAGCAGCCAATTGGTAGGGAGTATCCAGAATGAAAAACTGTTTTTT; CDR3 protein: CASSQLVGSIQNEKLFF
D gene: .; clone size: few; J gene: TRBJ2-1; V gene: TRBV10-3; CDR3 DNA: TGTGCCATCAGTGAGACTTCGAGTGAGCAGTTCTTC; CDR3 protein: CAISETSSEQFF
D gene: .; clone size: few; J gene: TRBJ2-4; V gene: TRBV29-1; CDR3 DNA: TGCAGCGTTCGCCTCATAGCCAAAAACATTCAGTACTTC; CDR3 protein: CSVRLIAKNIQYF
D gene: TRBD1; clone size: few; J gene: TRBJ2-7; V gene: TRBV12-3/TRBV12-4; CDR3 DNA: TGTGCCAGCAACTACTTGGGACAGGGGAACTACGAGCAGTACTTC; CDR3 protein: CASNYLGQGNYEQYF
D gene: TRBD2; clone size: .; J gene: TRBJ2-3; V gene: TRBV20-1; CDR3 DNA: TGCACCGCATCAGGACTAGCGGGAGATTTGTCAGATACGCAGTATTTT; CDR3 protein: CTASGLAGDLSDTQYF
D gene: .; clone size: few; J gene: TRBJ2-2; V gene: TRBV27; CDR3 DNA: TGTGCCAGCAGTTTACGCGGGGAGCTGTTTTTT; CDR3 protein: CASSLRGELFF
D gene: .; clone size: .; J gene: TRBJ2-7; V gene: TRBV4-1; CDR3 DNA: TGCGCCAGCAGCCAAGATTCGTGGAATCCCTACGAGCAGTACTTC; CDR3 protein: CASSQDSWNPYEQYF
D gene: .; clone size: .; J gene: TRBJ2-3; V gene: TRBV4-2; CDR3 DNA: TGTGCCAGCAGCCACGAAACACCGAACCCGCAGTATTTT; CDR3 protein: CASSHETPNPQYF
D gene: TRBD1; clone size: few; J gene: TRBJ2-5; V gene: TRBV11-2; CDR3 DNA: TGTGCCAGCAGCTCCAACAGGGGGCGAGAGACCCAGTACTTC; CDR3 protein: CASSSNRGRETQYF
D gene: TRBD1; clone size: .; J gene: TRBJ2-7; V gene: TRBV19; CDR3 DNA: TGTGCCAGTACCCGGACAGGCACCTCCTACGAGCAGTACTTC; CDR3 protein: CASTRTGTSYEQYF
D gene: TRBD1; clone size: few; J gene: TRBJ2-5; V gene: TRBV10-2; CDR3 DNA: TGCGCCAGCAGAGGATTGGGACAGGGTGGGAGGGAGACCCAGTACTTC; CDR3 protein: CASRGLGQGGRETQYF
D gene: .; clone size: few; J gene: TRBJ2-3; V gene: TRBV2; CDR3 DNA: TGTGCCAGCAGTGGGGGAAGGGGGGCAGATACGCAGTATTTT; CDR3 protein: CASSGGRGADTQYF